The 15 T cell receptor beta chains below come from one sample, sequenced in a study of blood T cell repertoires in COVID-19. Some clones are missing from TCRdb's copy, which holds only in-frame ones; the method was immunoSEQ multiplex PCR. The table lists 150,000 to 250,000 clones, roughly 82% of them singletons, with approximately 12% in the top ten. Sequences were obtained from PBMCs or T cells enriched from blood (not recorded which). The receptors shown here come from a man between 35 and 55 years old who had recovered from COVID-19.

This rearrangement joins TRBV5-4 to TRBJ1-2; 8 bases line up with TRBD1. The trim removed 0 bases at V and 4 bases at J, leaving 5 bases unmatched. The length of the CDR3 is 15 residues. Germline-derived CDR1 and CDR2 are SGHNT and YYREEE (reference sequence). The CDR3 DNA is TGTGCCAGCAGCTTGGCCGGACAGGGTGTCTATGGCTACACCTTC. This codes for CASSLAGQGVYGYTF.

The rearrangement joins TRBV2 to TRBJ2-1; 8 bases are a match to TRBD2. V shed 5 bases and J 0 bases; nucleotides not matched to a gene: 3. Germline lookup yields CDR1 SNHLY and CDR2 FYNNEI. There are 15 residues in the CDR3. As DNA, the CDR3 is TGTGCCAGCAGTTCCGGGACTAGCTCCTACAATGAGCAGTTCTTC. Its protein product is CASSSGTSSYNEQFF.

This chain joins TRBV6-5 and TRBJ1-4; a possible D gene is TRBD1 (6 bases). Germline V gene sequence: CDR1 MNHEY, CDR2 SVGAGI. This CDR3 spans 14 amino acids. Trimming pared 6 bases from V and 2 bases from J, leaving 10 bases between. The CDR3 DNA reads as TGTGCCAGCAGCCCGGGGGGCACTAATGAAAAACTGTTTTTT. This gives the protein CASSPGGTNEKLFF.

This clone was picked up a small number of times. The CDR3 sequence: CASSFFTGASEQFF. CDR3 in DNA: TGTGCCAGCAGCTTCTTCACAGGAGCTAGTGAGCAGTTCTTC. The gene calls are TRBV5-8 and TRBJ2-1, with a weak D call TRBD1 (5 bases). The CDR3 has 14 residues. The V and J ends lost 2 bases and 9 bases respectively, with 15 bases between them. Germline CDR1 is SGHTS and CDR2 is YDEGEE.

J is TRBJ2-3 and V is TRBV25-1, with D possibly matching TRBD1 (7 bases). V lost 3 bases to trimming and J lost 3 bases, with 16 bases between them. This CDR3 comprises 16 residues. CDR1 is MGHDK, CDR2 SYGVNS, per germline. The CDR3 loop reads CASSEAGGRVTDTQYF. Here the CDR3 DNA reads TGTGCCAGCAGTGAGGCAGGGGGGCGCGTTACAGATACGCAGTATTTT.

The chain recombines TRBV27 with TRBJ2-5; 7 bases are shared with TRBD2. The CDR3 runs to 17 residues. The V and J ends lost 7 bases and 3 bases, in that order; junction bases with no gene match: 17. Germline-derived CDR1 and CDR2 are MNHEY and SMNVEV (reference sequence). As DNA, the CDR3 is TGTGCCAGCACCTCAACTAGCGCCGCAGGATCTGAAGAGACCCAGTACTTC. Translated, it gives CASTSTSAAGSEETQYF.

This clone came up a few times. The gene calls are TRBV10-3 and TRBJ1-4; TRBD1 matches 9 bases. CDR3 length: 14 residues. The germline gives CDR1 ENHRY, CDR2 SYGVKD. With 9 bases clipped from V and 8 bases from J, the junction kept 10 bases outside the gene matches. The CDR3 bases are TGTGCCATAAAAGCGACAGGGGGACGGGAAAAACTGTTTTTT. Protein: CAIKATGGREKLFF.

This clone appeared once. The CDR3 sequence: CASSDAWQGGQPQHF. Written as DNA, the CDR3 is TGTGCCAGCAGTGACGCCTGGCAGGGAGGTCAGCCCCAGCATTTT. J is TRBJ1-5 and V is TRBV6-1, with D tentatively TRBD1 (5 bases). Germline V gives CDR1 MNHNS, CDR2 SASEGT. V lost 3 bases, J lost 6 bases, and 15 bases lay in between. The length of the CDR3 is 15 residues.

The gene calls are TRBV7-2 and TRBJ2-1; the D is unclear. The CDR3 covers 14 residues. In germline, CDR1 is SGHTA, CDR2 FQGNSA. V shed 1 base and J shed 7 bases, with 11 bases lying between them. The CDR3 DNA follows: TGTGCCAGCAGCTTAGGATTTATAGCAAATGAGCAGTTCTTC. It encodes CASSLGFIANEQFF.

The DNA of the CDR3 is TGTGCCAGTAGTACCTCAGGGGGGCAGCCCCAGCATTTT. This translates into CASSTSGGQPQHF. V usage is TRBV19 and J usage is TRBJ1-5; the match to TRBD1 covers 7 bases. The V gene end was trimmed by 4 bases and the J gene end by 7 bases; junction bases not matched to a gene: 4. This CDR3 is 13 amino acids long. CDR1 is LNHDA, CDR2 SQIVND, per germline (reference sequence).

The rearrangement links TRBV6-1 to TRBJ1-3; D perhaps matches TRBD1 (5 bases). Trimming stripped 4 bases from V and 0 bases from J, with 13 bases between. Germline assignment: CDR1 MNHNS and CDR2 SASEGT. The CDR3 covers 16 residues. The CDR3 DNA reads TGTGCCAGCAGTGCCCTCCAGGGATACTCTGGAAACACCATATATTTT. Translating gives CASSALQGYSGNTIYF.

This clone was counted only a few times. V usage is TRBV28 and J usage is TRBJ2-2, with D maybe TRBD1 (6 bases). Germline assignment: CDR1 MDHEN and CDR2 SYDVKM. The CDR3 has 15 residues. The CDR3 DNA follows: TGTGCTGCAAACCCGGACAGACTGAACACCGGGGAGCTGTTTTTT. Protein sequence: CAANPDRLNTGELFF. The whole variable domain, filled in from reference TRBV28 and TRBJ2-2, reads DVKVTQSSRYLVKRTGEKVFLECVQDMDHENMFWYRQDPGLGLRLIYFSYDVKMKEKGDIPEGYSVSREKKERFSLILESASTNQTSMYLCAANPDRLNTGELFFGEGSRLTVL.

J is TRBJ2-1 and V is TRBV6-4; 9 nucleotides align to TRBD1. Germline V gene sequence: CDR1 MRHNA, CDR2 SNTAGT. V was clipped by 2 bases and J by 8 bases; unmatched bases: 7. This CDR3 has 15 residues. DNA for the CDR3: TGTGCCAGCAGTGACCCCGGGACAGGGAGGGATGAGCAGTTCTTC. Translation gives CASSDPGTGRDEQFF.

The CDR3 sequence is CASSSRDRGGPKYV. The CDR3 DNA reads TGTGCCAGCAGCAGCCGGGACAGGGGGGGGCCGAAGTACGTC. The chain joins TRBV7-8 to TRBJ2-7, with 11 bases that match TRBD1. This CDR3 is built from 14 residues. In germline, CDR1 is SGHVS, CDR2 FQNEAQ. With 5 bases clipped from V and 11 bases from J, the junction kept 11 bases outside the gene matches.

The count of this clone is one. The CDR3: CASSVGQGYTEAFF. The CDR3 nucleotides read TGTGCCAGTAGTGTCGGACAGGGGTACACTGAAGCTTTCTTT. The chain combines TRBV19 with TRBJ1-1, with 9 bases matching TRBD1. J gave up 3 bases and V 5 bases, and 4 bases lay outside the gene matches. Germline CDR1 reads LNHDA; CDR2 reads SQIVND (reference sequence). CDR3 size: 14 residues.